This entry features one T cell receptor beta chain sequence. These data come from a study of blood T cell repertoires in COVID-19. At the level of the study: Sample material is recorded as cDNA or gDNA derived from T cells, B-cell-depleted T cells, or PBMCs.

The data were produced by immunoSEQ multiplex PCR, yet TCRdb's version contains in-frame clones alone and is incomplete. The data show roughly 74,000 clones, around 88% seen once. The CDR3 consists of 15 residues. CDR1 and CDR2 (germline): SGHNT, YYREEE (reference sequence). Trimming cost V 3 bases and J 8 bases, with 15 bases left between them. Individuals aged about 18 to 89 years were recruited from roughly 23 US areas. Material for sequencing was PBMCs or T cells enriched from blood (not recorded which). The TCR originated in a woman aged 45-65 years with acute COVID-19. The chain joins TRBV5-4 to TRBJ1-6; a possible D gene is TRBD1 (6 bases). CDR3 amino acids: CASSSQGPYDSPLHF. DNA of the CDR3: TGTGCCAGCAGCTCACAGGGACCGTACGATTCACCCCTCCACTTT.